The T cell receptor beta chain under discussion was sequenced for a study of control samples from healthy donors and cancer patients. The germline gives CDR1 LGHNT, CDR2 FRNRAP. CDR3 length: 14 residues. V was clipped by 5 bases and J by 2 bases, with 13 bases between them. The repertoire was sequenced with immunoSEQ multiplex PCR; TCRdb's copy has only in-frame clones and lacks some. The sample has 250,000 to 300,000 clones, roughly 80% seen once; the top ten hold more than 10%. The J gene is TRBJ2-7, the V gene TRBV12-5; D is unresolved. Sequencing used PBMCs. The clonotype was recovered from a woman aged 60-75 years with lung cancer. For the CDR3, the DNA is TGTGCTAGTGGTCCAGTTGGTCGAACCTACGAGCAGTACTTC. This codes for CASGPVGRTYEQYF. The variable domain in full, with the rest retrieved from reference TRBV12-5 and TRBJ2-7, is DARVTQTPRHKVTEMGQEVTMRCQPILGHNTVFWYRQTMMQGLELLAYFRNRAPLDDSGMPKDRFSAEMPDATLATLKIQPSEPRDSAVYFCASGPVGRTYEQYFGPGTRLTVT.